Each of the 19 T cell receptor beta chains below was sequenced from the same sample in a study of response to subunit inactivated influenza vaccine. TCRdb reprocessed the RT-PCR reads with MiXCR, giving one entry per CDR3 protein. The sample consists of approximately 530,000 distinct CDR3 sequences, roughly 13% of them appearing once. The sequenced sample was PBMCs from blood, obtained 40 to 50 days after vaccination. Receptor source: a man aged 50 to 59 who received an inactivated influenza vaccine.

The chain recombines TRBV6-2 or TRBV6-3 with TRBJ1-5, with 9 nucleotides matching TRBD1. The length of the CDR3 is 15 residues. The junction had 8 bases not matched to a gene; V was cut back by 6 bases and J by 5 bases. Germline V lookup: CDR1 MNHEY, CDR2 SVGEGT. The CDR3 region is CASRPPGQGYQPQHF. The CDR3, as DNA: TGTGCCAGCAGACCACCGGGACAGGGCTATCAGCCCCAGCATTTT.

This chain links TRBV7-9 with TRBJ2-1; 8 bases are a match to TRBD2. The CDR3 is 16 amino acids. The junction had 6 bases not matched to a gene; V was cut back by 5 bases and J by 0 bases. CDR1 is SEHNR and CDR2 is FQNEAQ in the germline V gene (reference sequence). CDR3 DNA: TGTGCCAGCAGCAAGCTAAGCGGGAGCTCCTACAATGAGCAGTTCTTC. Its translation is CASSKLSGSSYNEQFF.

The sample holds many counts of this clonotype. The CDR3 is CASSPGRGAREKLFF. The DNA for the CDR3 is TGTGCCAGCAGTCCGGGGAGGGGGGCCCGGGAAAAACTGTTTTTT. The gene calls are TRBV12-3 or TRBV12-4 and TRBJ1-4, with D maybe TRBD1 (6 bases). Trimming left V 5 bases short and J 8 bases short, with 18 bases between. The CDR3 extends over 15 amino acids.

There are a few counts of this clonotype. The J gene is TRBJ2-7, the V gene TRBV6-5, with a tentative D call TRBD1 (6 bases). The germline V gene has CDR1 MNHEY and CDR2 SVGAGI. The CDR3 has 15 amino acids. V was shortened by 0 bases and J by 3 bases, with 12 bases between the two germline ends. The CDR3 bases are TGTGCCAGCAGTTACTCTGGGGGCAAGAGCTACGAGCAGTACTTC. It codes for CASSYSGGKSYEQYF.

The genes are TRBV20-1 and TRBJ1-6; D call uncertain. V was clipped by 0 bases and J by 8 bases, with 17 bases between them. CDR3 length: 16 residues. In germline, CDR1 is DFQATT, CDR2 SNEGSKA (reference sequence). The CDR3 region is CSARDHLAGRYSPLHF. The CDR3 region has the DNA TGCAGTGCTAGAGATCATCTGGCAGGTCGTTATTCACCCCTCCACTTT.

The rearrangement joins TRBV5-1 to TRBJ2-7; perhaps TRBD1 as D (5 bases). Germline lookup yields CDR1 SGHRS and CDR2 YFSETQ. V gave up 3 bases and J gave up 7 bases, with 20 bases separating them. This CDR3 has 15 residues. In DNA form, the CDR3 reads TGCGCCAGCAGCTGGAGTGGGGCGCGTTCGGAGGAGCAGTACTTC. Protein sequence: CASSWSGARSEEQYF.

The V call is TRBV12-3 or TRBV12-4, the J call TRBJ2-3; TRBD2 aligns across 15 bases. V lost 4 bases to trimming and J lost 7 bases; unmatched junction nucleotides: 9. The CDR3 has 17 amino acids. Written as DNA, the CDR3 is TGTGCCAGCAGTTCCCGGACTAGCGGGAGGGCCGGTTATACGCAGTATTTT. Encoded protein: CASSSRTSGRAGYTQYF.

The chain employs TRBV11-2 and TRBJ2-1, with 9 bases identical to TRBD1. The germline gives CDR1 SGHAT, CDR2 FQNNGV. The J segment lost 0 bases and the V segment lost 4 bases, leaving 16 bases of the junction unmatched. This CDR3 is 20 amino acids long. The CDR3 DNA reads TGTGCCAGCAGCTCATTAATCGGGACGGGACAGGGACTCTCCTACAATGAGCAGTTCTTC. Amino acids: CASSSLIGTGQGLSYNEQFF.

The rearrangement links TRBV7-2 to TRBJ1-4; 8 bases are shared with TRBD1. The CDR3 loop spans 14 amino acids. The germline gives CDR1 SGHTA, CDR2 FQGNSA. V lost 4 bases and J lost 8; bases outside the gene matches: 6. Written as DNA, the CDR3 is TGTGCCAGCAGCTACGGACAGGGAAGAGAAAAACTGTTTTTT. It specifies CASSYGQGREKLFF. The variable domain in full, with the rest retrieved from reference TRBV7-2 and TRBJ1-4, is GAGVSQSPSNKVTEKGKDVELRCDPISGHTALYWYRQSLGQGLEFLIYFQGNSAPDKSGLPSDRFSAERTGGSVSTLTIQRTQQEDSAVYLCASSYGQGREKLFFGSGTQLSVL.

The V gene is TRBV6-2 or TRBV6-3, the J gene TRBJ2-1, with TRBD2 matching 12 bases. CDR1 and CDR2 from the germline V gene are MNHEY and SVGEGT. This CDR3 region has 18 residues. V dropped 2 bases and J dropped 4; count of bases not matched to a gene: 9. The CDR3 sequence is CASSYESLAGGKYNEQFF. The CDR3 nucleotides are TGTGCCAGCAGTTACGAGTCGCTAGCGGGAGGGAAGTACAATGAGCAGTTCTTC.

This clonotype was counted at least ten times. The J gene is TRBJ1-2, the V gene TRBV7-2; D is unresolved. CDR1 SGHTA and CDR2 FQGNSA come from the germline V gene. Trimming pared 1 base from V and 10 bases from J, leaving 16 bases between. The CDR3 spans 14 residues. DNA for the CDR3: TGTGCCAGCAGCTTAGATCATGGGAATGACATCTACACCTTC. Amino acids: CASSLDHGNDIYTF.

This clonotype was seen at least ten times. The CDR3 spells CASSQAGTSGTYEQYF. CDR3 DNA sequence: TGTGCCAGCAGCCAAGCAGGGACTAGCGGGACTTACGAGCAGTACTTC. The chain has TRBV4-2 and TRBJ2-7; 13 bases agree with TRBD2. The CDR3 spans 16 residues. CDR1 and CDR2 (germline): LGHNA, YNFKEQ. The J segment lost 4 bases and the V segment lost 1 base, leaving 4 bases of the junction unmatched.

In its sample, this clonotype was seen a few times. The chain links TRBV25-1 to TRBJ2-5; D is uncertain. V lost 4 bases and J 9 bases, leaving 18 bases between the germline ends. Germline-derived CDR1 and CDR2 are MGHDK and SYGVNS. The CDR3 has 14 amino acids. CDR3 amino acids: CASSVRWPVGSQYF. CDR3 nucleotides: TGTGCCAGCAGTGTTAGGTGGCCCGTCGGGTCCCAGTACTTC.

This clonotype was detected many times. The gene calls are TRBV29-1 and TRBJ2-2; either TRBD1 or TRBD2 may supply D (5 bases each). Germline V lookup: CDR1 SQVTM, CDR2 ANQGSEA. Trimming stripped 7 bases from V and 5 bases from J, with 20 bases between. There are 15 residues in the CDR3. CDR3 in amino acids: CSAINRGVGTGELFF. The CDR3 DNA is TGCAGCGCTATTAATAGGGGAGTCGGTACCGGGGAGCTGTTTTTT.

This clonotype was observed a handful of times. The chain employs TRBV10-3 and TRBJ2-5; a weak D match, TRBD1 (5 bases). The CDR3 contains 14 residues. Germline CDR1 and CDR2: ENHRY and SYGVKD. Between the trimmed V and J ends, which lost 6 bases and 2 bases, there was a span of 13 bases. The CDR3 protein is CAIRTSTGQETQYF. The CDR3, as DNA: TGTGCCATCAGAACTTCCACAGGACAAGAGACCCAGTACTTC.

This clonotype came up many times. The gene calls are TRBV12-2 and TRBJ2-3; the table names TRBD2, a call not compared with the DNA. TRBV12-2 is described as a pseudogene. The CDR3 sequence is 17 residues long. The DNA for the CDR3 is TGTGCAAGTCGCTTAGCGAGTCGGGGGGGATACACAGATACGCAGTATTTT. Translated: CASRLASRGGYTDTQYF.

The V and J genes are TRBV6-1 and TRBJ2-3; 12 nucleotides match TRBD2. CDR1 and CDR2 (germline): MNHNS, SASEGT. There are 17 residues in the CDR3. V was pared by 6 bases and J by 8 bases, with 15 bases of the junction left unmatched. The CDR3 bases are TGTGCCAGCAGCGAGGGTTCTAGCGGGAGGGCTCCAGGTACGCAGTATTTT. The encoded protein is CASSEGSSGRAPGTQYF.

V is TRBV20-1 and J is TRBJ2-1; the D gene is possibly TRBD1 (5 bases). CDR1 is DFQATT and CDR2 is SNEGSKA in the germline V gene (reference sequence). V gave up 1 base and J gave up 5 bases, with 9 bases separating them. This CDR3 region has 13 residues. This CDR3 is CSARGTTNNEQFF. In DNA form, the CDR3 reads TGCAGTGCTAGAGGGACAACCAACAATGAGCAGTTCTTC.

As for this clonotype: This may arise from a read error, as a much more abundant clone is one base away. The rearrangement links TRBV29-1 to TRBJ2-1, with 9 positions matching TRBD2. Germline-derived CDR1 and CDR2 are SQVTM and ANQGSEA. Losses at the gene ends were 3 bases for V and 8 bases for J; bases not matched to a gene: 14. The CDR3 sequence is 16 residues long. The CDR3: CSVDVFGPSGIYEQFF. The CDR3 nucleotides are TGCAGCGTTGACGTTTTCGGGCCTAGCGGGATCTATGAGCAGTTCTTC.